These T cell receptor beta chains were read from a single sample in a study of control samples from healthy donors and cancer patients. The assay was immunoSEQ multiplex PCR, and TCRdb's table has in-frame clones only and misses some. This sample carries 150,000 to 160,000 clones, more than 85% of them seen once, and the ten largest clones take under 2.5%. Sequencing input: blood. Receptor source: a man in his fifties in good health. Each CDR3 is given with its conserved first and last residue. The order of the fields is CDR3 protein, CDR3 DNA, J gene, clone size, D gene, V gene. The D gene is left open where the match is weak. Some rows have no size entry. The others give once, few or many, or a class for an expanded clone.

CDR3 protein: CASSYLGGPYEQYF
CDR3 DNA: TGTGCCAGCAGTTACCTCGGGGGACCCTACGAGCAGTACTTC
J gene: TRBJ2-7
clone size: NA
D gene: NA
V gene: TRBV6-5

CDR3 protein: CASSLGLGRGYEQYF
CDR3 DNA: TGTGCCAGCAGTTTGGGCTTAGGGAGAGGGTACGAGCAGTACTTC
J gene: TRBJ2-7
clone size: NA
D gene: NA
V gene: TRBV28

CDR3 protein: CASSFFTRGNEKLFF
CDR3 DNA: TGTGCCAGCAGCTTCTTTACCAGGGGGAACGAAAAACTGTTTTTT
J gene: TRBJ1-4
clone size: NA
D gene: TRBD1
V gene: TRBV11-2

CDR3 protein: CASSEGGGGGNEQFF
CDR3 DNA: TGTGCCAGCAGTGAGGGGGGAGGCGGTGGCAATGAGCAGTTCTTC
J gene: TRBJ2-1
clone size: NA
D gene: NA
V gene: TRBV6-1

CDR3 protein: CASSPTGSRGGYTF
CDR3 DNA: TGCGCCAGCAGCCCCACGGGCTCCCGGGGTGGCTACACCTTC
J gene: TRBJ1-2
clone size: NA
D gene: NA
V gene: TRBV4-1

CDR3 protein: CASQKDRSPEAFF
CDR3 DNA: TGTGCCAGCCAAAAAGACAGGTCTCCTGAAGCTTTCTTT
J gene: TRBJ1-1
clone size: once
D gene: NA
V gene: TRBV2

CDR3 protein: CASTVGGWTEAFF
CDR3 DNA: TGTGCCAGCACCGTCGGGGGCTGGACTGAAGCTTTCTTT
J gene: TRBJ1-1
clone size: NA
D gene: NA
V gene: TRBV5-4

CDR3 protein: CASSSRQPYEQYF
CDR3 DNA: TGCGCCAGCAGCTCTCGACAGCCCTACGAGCAGTACTTC
J gene: TRBJ2-7
clone size: NA
D gene: NA
V gene: TRBV5-1

CDR3 protein: CASSLAGATDTQYF
CDR3 DNA: TGTGCCAGCAGTCTAGCGGGAGCCACAGATACGCAGTATTTT
J gene: TRBJ2-3
clone size: once
D gene: TRBD2
V gene: TRBV7-9

CDR3 protein: CATRGQGFNQPQHF
CDR3 DNA: TGTGCCACCAGAGGACAGGGGTTCAATCAGCCCCAGCATTTT
J gene: TRBJ1-5
clone size: NA
D gene: TRBD1
V gene: TRBV24-1

CDR3 protein: CASSLNGEGYEQYF
CDR3 DNA: TGTGCCAGCAGTTTAAACGGGGAAGGCTACGAGCAGTACTTC
J gene: TRBJ2-7
clone size: NA
D gene: NA
V gene: TRBV27

CDR3 protein: CASSISGSGYEQYF
CDR3 DNA: TGTGCCAGCAGCATTAGCGGGAGCGGATACGAGCAGTACTTC
J gene: TRBJ2-7
clone size: NA
D gene: TRBD2
V gene: TRBV11-2

CDR3 protein: CSVGQGYTGELFF
CDR3 DNA: TGCAGCGTTGGACAGGGGTACACCGGGGAGCTGTTTTTT
J gene: TRBJ2-2
clone size: NA
D gene: TRBD1
V gene: TRBV29-1

CDR3 protein: CASSSPGSLSSNEQFF
CDR3 DNA: TGTGCCAGCAGTTCGCCGGGGAGTCTTTCTTCCAATGAGCAGTTCTTC
J gene: TRBJ2-1
clone size: NA
D gene: NA
V gene: TRBV28

CDR3 protein: CASSPWTGSTGELFF
CDR3 DNA: TGTGCCAGCAGCCCCTGGACAGGATCGACCGGGGAGCTGTTTTTT
J gene: TRBJ2-2
clone size: NA
D gene: TRBD1
V gene: TRBV7-9

CDR3 protein: CASSNRRDTEAFF
CDR3 DNA: TGTGCCAGCAGTAATCGTCGGGACACTGAAGCTTTCTTT
J gene: TRBJ1-1
clone size: NA
D gene: NA
V gene: TRBV25-1

CDR3 protein: CAWRTGWGNEQFF
CDR3 DNA: TGTGCCTGGAGGACCGGGTGGGGCAATGAGCAGTTCTTC
J gene: TRBJ2-1
clone size: NA
D gene: NA
V gene: TRBV30

CDR3 protein: CASSFATDTQYF
CDR3 DNA: TGTGCCAGCAGTTTCGCGACAGATACGCAGTATTTT
J gene: TRBJ2-3
clone size: once
D gene: NA
V gene: TRBV6-5

CDR3 protein: CASSLTRNEQFF
CDR3 DNA: TGTGCCAGCAGTTTAACCAGAAATGAGCAGTTCTTC
J gene: TRBJ2-1
clone size: NA
D gene: NA
V gene: TRBV28

CDR3 protein: CASSLVTSGADTQYF
CDR3 DNA: TGTGCCAGCAGCTTAGTGACTAGCGGGGCAGATACGCAGTATTTT
J gene: TRBJ2-3
clone size: NA
D gene: TRBD2
V gene: TRBV7-2

CDR3 protein: CASSLATGGQPQHF
CDR3 DNA: TGTGCCAGCAGCTTAGCGACAGGGGGTCAGCCCCAGCATTTT
J gene: TRBJ1-5
clone size: NA
D gene: TRBD1
V gene: TRBV7-9

CDR3 protein: CASSIVGLRSRETQYF
CDR3 DNA: TGTGCCAGTAGTATAGTGGGACTGAGGTCACGGGAGACCCAGTACTTC
J gene: TRBJ2-5
clone size: once
D gene: NA
V gene: TRBV19

CDR3 protein: CASIRSLAGDETQYF
CDR3 DNA: TGTGCCAGCATTCGAAGTCTAGCGGGAGATGAGACCCAGTACTTC
J gene: TRBJ2-5
clone size: NA
D gene: TRBD2
V gene: TRBV6-5

CDR3 protein: CASSYGTSGRDEQFF
CDR3 DNA: TGTGCCAGCAGTTACGGGACTAGCGGGAGAGATGAGCAGTTCTTC
J gene: TRBJ2-1
clone size: NA
D gene: TRBD2
V gene: TRBV6-5

CDR3 protein: CASSRAGGPIETQYF
CDR3 DNA: TGTGCCAGCAGTAGAGCGGGAGGGCCGATTGAGACCCAGTACTTC
J gene: TRBJ2-5
clone size: NA
D gene: TRBD2
V gene: TRBV6-2/TRBV6-3

CDR3 protein: CASSPGLAGLDTQYF
CDR3 DNA: TGTGCCAGCAGCCCGGGACTAGCGGGATTAGATACGCAGTATTTT
J gene: TRBJ2-3
clone size: NA
D gene: TRBD2
V gene: TRBV11-2

CDR3 protein: CASSGDYNEQFF
CDR3 DNA: TGTGCCAGCAGCGGGGACTACAATGAGCAGTTCTTC
J gene: TRBJ2-1
clone size: NA
D gene: NA
V gene: TRBV3-1/TRBV3-2